This T cell receptor (beta chain) came from a study of shared clonotypes between healthy human individuals. Sequencing used immunoSEQ multiplex PCR; TCRdb keeps in-frame clones, though not all of them. The sample lists about 980,000 clones, 60% to 85% occurring once. The study, taken as a whole, reports: The genetic and exposure-history diversity represented was limited by few donors. Generation of non-shared clonotypes was less probable than generation of clonotypes shared by all four donors.

This clone was counted once. Its matching antigen is unknown. Germline V gives CDR1 SGHDT, CDR2 YYEEEE. V gave up 2 bases and J gave up 0 bases, with 11 bases separating them. There are 15 residues in the CDR3. The chain joins TRBV5-6 to TRBJ1-1; D remains ambiguous. Specimen: memory CD4+ T cells sorted from blood. Subset here: CD45RA-negative fraction. The source of this sequence is a man between 18 and 29 years old in good health. The CDR3 nucleotides read TGTGCCAGCAGCTTAACACCGGGAATGAACACTGAAGCTTTCTTT. Its translation: CASSLTPGMNTEAFF.